The 5 T cell receptor beta chains below were found in one sample sequenced in a study of T cell responses to AZD1222 COVID-19 vaccine. This table comes from immunoSEQ multiplex PCR, and its TCRdb copy is limited to in-frame clones, with some not included. This table has roughly 99,000 clones, more than 75% appearing once. The input for sequencing was peripheral blood, taken on day 0 of AZD1222 vaccination. These receptors all stem from an adult in good health.

This chain links TRBV6-6 with TRBJ1-2; D is unclear. The CDR3 loop spans 16 amino acids. Germline CDR1 reads MNHNY; CDR2 reads SVGAGI (reference sequence). The V end lost 0 bases, the J end lost 1 base, and 12 bases lay between the germline ends. CDR3 residues: CASSYSLGSSNYGYTF. CDR3 nucleotides: TGTGCCAGCAGTTACTCCCTGGGCAGCAGTAACTATGGCTACACCTTC.

The chain links TRBV9 to TRBJ1-4; D unclear. The V gene's germline CDR1 is SGDLS and CDR2 YYNGEE. The V end was cut by 3 bases, the J end by 2 bases, with 23 bases between. The CDR3 has 19 residues. The CDR3 sequence is CASSAHREVGSRTNEKLFF. DNA for the CDR3: TGTGCCAGCAGCGCCCATCGGGAGGTGGGGAGTAGGACTAATGAAAAACTGTTTTTT.

The chain is built from TRBV7-2 and TRBJ2-1, with D unclear. Trimming stripped 1 base from V and 6 bases from J, with 4 bases between. This CDR3 has 12 residues. The germline CDR1 and CDR2 sequences are SGHTA and FQGNSA. The CDR3 nucleotides read TGTGCCAGCAGCTTAGGGCTCAATGAGCAGTTCTTC. Translated, it gives CASSLGLNEQFF.

The V and J genes are TRBV5-1 and TRBJ2-7; 12 nucleotides agree with TRBD1. Trimming took 4 bases from V and 5 from J; bases not matched to a gene: 7. CDR1 SGHRS and CDR2 YFSETQ come from the germline V gene. The CDR3 contains 15 residues. Written as DNA, the CDR3 is TGCGCCAGCAGCACGTCCGGGACAGGGGGCCACGAGCAGTACTTC. It translates to CASSTSGTGGHEQYF.

The gene calls are TRBV9 and TRBJ2-7; tentatively, D is TRBD2 (7 bases). V dropped 0 bases and J dropped 0 bases, with 10 bases sitting between them. Germline CDR1 reads SGDLS; CDR2 reads YYNGEE. CDR3 length: 15 residues. CDR3: CASSVEGGSSYEQYF. Here the CDR3 DNA reads TGTGCCAGCAGCGTAGAGGGGGGGAGCTCCTACGAGCAGTACTTC.